This T cell receptor (beta chain) emerged from a study of shared clonotypes between healthy human individuals. As for the study in general: Used for every donor were three CD4 naive, three CD4 memory, two CD8 naive and one CD8 memory plate.

Per germline, CDR1 MNHNS and CDR2 SASEGT. There are 10 residues in the CDR3. V dropped 8 bases and J dropped 9 bases, with 8 bases sitting between them. CD45RO-negative CD8 cells positively selected for CCR7 made up the naive population, which excluded terminally differentiated effector memory CD45RA+ cells. Recent acute infections and vaccinations were absent in the healthy HIV-negative adult donors. The assay was immunoSEQ multiplex PCR, and TCRdb's table has in-frame clones only and misses some. Among approximately 600,000 clones, roughly 95% were seen once, and the ten largest hold over 0.095%. Worth noting for this clone: The antigen remains unidentified.

Study-wide results and caveats: A limitation of the genetic and exposure-history diversity represented arose from few donors. The study found lower generation probabilities in non-shared clonotypes than in those shared by all four donors.

The chain links TRBV6-1 to TRBJ2-1; D is unresolved. The sequencing sample was made of naive CD8+ T cells sorted from blood. The clonotype comes from a woman between 25 and 40 years old in good health. The CDR3 DNA reads TGTGCCAGCGCCTGGCCTGAGCAGTTCTTC. Residues: CASAWPEQFF.